What follows are 10 T cell receptor beta chains derived from one specimen sequenced in a study of T cell changes during pregnancy in multiple sclerosis (dated by TCRdb to the late 2010s). Preparation of the library involved the immunoSEQ multiplex PCR assay. TCRdb mirrors the immuneACCESS table, restricted to in-frame sequences. Some clones are absent from its copies; in checked studies, under half trace to an unresolved V gene, and the reason for the others is unknown. The sample table contains about 75,000 clones; only one count was recorded for around 89% of them. The ten largest clones capture approximately 1% of the sample. The source was peripheral blood, collected in the first trimester of pregnancy. These receptors were taken from a female donor in good health, enrolled as a control in a pregnancy study.

The genes are TRBV5-1 and TRBJ2-7; the D gene is possibly TRBD1 (6 bases). Germline V gene data show CDR1 as SGHRS and CDR2 as YFSETQ. With 4 bases removed from V and 3 bases from J, the gap between germline ends came to 11 bases. The CDR3 is made up of 13 amino acids. DNA for the CDR3: TGCGCCAGCAGCCAGGGACACGGCTACGAGCAGTACTTC. Translated: CASSQGHGYEQYF.

The J gene is TRBJ2-3, the V gene TRBV28; 10 nucleotides match TRBD1. Trimming cost V 1 base and J 1 base; bases outside gene matches: 2. Germline V CDR1 and CDR2: MDHEN, SYDVKM. CDR3 length: 16 amino acids. The CDR3 reads CASSLSGTGGTDTQYF. For the CDR3, the DNA is TGTGCCAGCAGTTTATCCGGGACAGGGGGCACAGATACGCAGTATTTT.

This clone is a singleton in its sample. V is TRBV21-1 and J is TRBJ2-7; the table's D gene call, TRBD1, was not cross checked with the DNA. TRBV21-1 is termed a pseudogene. The CDR3 length is 17 residues. In DNA, the CDR3 is TGTGCCAGCAGCGGCCAAACCACAGGGACCGGACCCTACGAGCAGTACTTC. Amino acids: CASSGQTTGTGPYEQYF.

The gene calls are TRBV19 and TRBJ2-1; 11 nucleotides agree with TRBD2. There are 16 residues in the CDR3. The germline V gene encodes CDR1 LNHDA and CDR2 SQIVND (reference sequence). V was pared by 5 bases and J by 0 bases, with 3 bases of the junction left unmatched. As DNA, the CDR3 is TGTGCCAGTAGTGGGACTAGCGGAACCTCCTACAATGAGCAGTTCTTC. It translates to CASSGTSGTSYNEQFF.

V usage is TRBV4-2 and J usage is TRBJ1-3; D might be TRBD1 (5 bases). Germline loops: CDR1 LGHNA, CDR2 YNFKEQ. V lost 1 base to trimming and J lost 8 bases, with 12 bases between them. This CDR3 contains 14 residues. CDR3 protein: CASSQGLQGYTIYF. DNA for the CDR3: TGTGCCAGCAGCCAAGGTTTGCAGGGCTACACCATATATTTT.

J is TRBJ1-2 and V is TRBV5-1; TRBD1 agrees at 7 bases. Trimming took 0 bases from V and 4 from J; bases not matched to a gene: 6. The germline V gene encodes CDR1 SGHRS and CDR2 YFSETQ. The CDR3 runs 15 residues. The CDR3 region is CASSLEGQYSYGYTF. The CDR3 coding sequence is TGCGCCAGCAGCTTGGAGGGACAGTACTCCTATGGCTACACCTTC.

The chain has TRBV5-1 and TRBJ2-5; 12 bases map to TRBD2. Germline values: CDR1 SGHRS, CDR2 YFSETQ. This CDR3 has 17 residues. Trimming cost V 0 bases and J 2 bases; bases outside gene matches: 5. The CDR3 reads CASSLATTSGGQETQYF. The CDR3 coding sequence is TGCGCCAGCAGCTTGGCCACGACTAGCGGGGGACAAGAGACCCAGTACTTC.

The V gene is TRBV5-1, the J gene TRBJ1-4; D is unresolved. Trimming pared 1 base from V and 7 bases from J, leaving 17 bases between. CDR1 is SGHRS, CDR2 YFSETQ, per germline. This CDR3 contains 16 residues. The CDR3 loop is CASSLWESGLSEKLFF. CDR3 DNA: TGCGCCAGCAGCTTGTGGGAATCCGGACTGAGTGAAAAACTGTTTTTT.

The CDR3 bases are TGTGCCAGCAGTTTATCGGGGCCAAGGAATGAGCAGTTCTTC. It codes for CASSLSGPRNEQFF. The J gene is TRBJ2-1, the V gene TRBV27; perhaps TRBD1 as D (5 bases). This CDR3 is 14 amino acids long. CDR1 MNHEY and CDR2 SMNVEV come from the germline V gene (reference sequence). The V end was cut by 0 bases, the J end by 7 bases, with 10 bases between.

The rearrangement joins TRBV18 to TRBJ1-2; the D is unclear. The V gene lost 0 bases and the J gene lost 4 bases, with 9 bases spanning the gap. This CDR3 comprises 14 residues. Per the germline V gene, CDR1 is KGHSH and CDR2 is LQKENI. In nucleotides, the CDR3 is TGTGCCAGCTCACCACCGGGCAGACCCTATGGCTACACCTTC. It encodes CASSPPGRPYGYTF.